The 2 T cell receptor beta chains listed next were all sequenced from one sample in a study of cytomegalovirus exposure and HLA in healthy donors. The PCR employed 60 Vbeta primers together with 13 Jbeta primers. TCRdb's copy holds only in-frame clones and misses some; the assay was immunoSEQ multiplex PCR. The sample holds about 130,000 clones, around 77% seen once. The material sequenced was PBMCs. The origin of the receptors is a man over 45 in good health and CMV-seronegative.

The chain combines TRBV4-3 with TRBJ2-4; unclear D gene. Looked up from germline, CDR1 is LGHNA and CDR2 is YSLEER. The CDR3 is 16 amino acids. V was pared by 1 base and J by 0 bases, with 10 bases between. The DNA for the CDR3 is TGCGCCAGCAGCCAAGCTCGTACTATAGCCAAAAACATTCAGTACTTC. This sequence encodes CASSQARTIAKNIQYF.

The chain is built from TRBV7-2 and TRBJ1-2; D possibly corresponds to TRBD1 (5 bases). V was trimmed by 4 bases and J by 3 bases, leaving 12 bases between them. The CDR3 has 14 amino acids. CDR1 is SGHTA, CDR2 FQGNSA, per germline. CDR3 region: CASSSTGTDYGYTF. CDR3 sequence (DNA): TGTGCCAGCAGCTCCACCGGGACTGACTATGGCTACACCTTC.